This T cell receptor beta chain appears in the sequencing data of a study of T-cell reconstitution after alpha-beta-depleted transplantation in children. Study conclusions and caveats: T-cell counts and diversity at one year following transplant were attributed mainly to newly produced T cells.

This clonotype has a handful of counts. Its target is not known. Trimming removed 1 base from V and 1 base from J, with 7 bases in between. The germline gives CDR1 SGHVS, CDR2 FQNEAQ. The CDR3 runs to 14 residues. A TCRbeta library incorporating unique molecular identifiers was prepared. TCRdb reprocessed the PCR reads with MiXCR, giving one entry per CDR3 protein. The table includes hundreds of thousands of distinct CDR3 sequences, about 16% detected once. The chain is built from TRBV7-8 and TRBJ1-1, with D uncertain. The starting material was PBMCs, mostly from graft donor cells, obtained 360 days after TCRalphabeta/CD19-depleted stem cell transplant. This receptor was taken from a male patient aged 2-15 years who had a stem cell transplant for acute lymphoblastic leukemia, so the T cells may come from the graft donor. CDR3 region: CASSLGSWNTEAFF. The CDR3 coding sequence is TGTGCCAGCAGCTTAGGTTCTTGGAACACTGAAGCTTTCTTT.